This T cell receptor beta chain appears in the sequencing data of a study of shared clonotypes between healthy human individuals. Study background: Used for every donor were three CD4 naive, three CD4 memory, two CD8 naive and one CD8 memory plate.

Worth noting for this clone: Antigen specificity is unknown.

Using immunoSEQ multiplex PCR, the repertoire was profiled, and TCRdb retains in-frame clones only, with some absent. The sample includes 2.3 million or so clones, approximately 93% of them seen just once. V lost 1 base, J lost 3 bases, and 7 bases lay in between. CDR1 is LNHNV, CDR2 YYDKDF, per germline (reference sequence). CDR3 size: 14 residues. Overall study results and limits: Relative to memory subsets, naive subsets generally showed larger estimated richness. Rarefaction gave evidence that sorted-subset sequencing remained incomplete despite large depth.

Sequenced: naive CD4+ T cells from PBMCs. Regarding subset: CD45RA+ positively selected. This chain links TRBV15 with TRBJ1-3; D is unresolved. This receptor was obtained from a young man in good health. Some clones in this sample may be carry-over from other donors' samples. The CDR3 nucleotides read TGTGCCACCAGCAGAGTTACAGATGGAAACACCATATATTTT. Translated, it gives CATSRVTDGNTIYF.